This TCR beta chain was recorded in a study of T cell repertoires in cytomegalovirus infection (dated by TCRdb to the late 2010s). Turning to the overall study: Donor HLA type was relevant to the analysis, because carriage of CMV infection together with the matching HLA type was indicated by public TCR beta signatures.

Reading the germline V gene (reference sequence) gives CDR1 LNHDA and CDR2 SQIVND. V is pruned by 6 bases and J by 6 bases, leaving 8 bases of the junction without a gene match. Its CDR3 holds 15 amino acids, cysteine through phenylalanine. Only the CDR3 part of the read is kept: 45 bases, read in frame from the first base. What the authors observed across the whole study: Carriers of CMV infection plus the relevant HLA type were discriminated by the cumulative frequency of public TCR beta family members in the study cohort and in an independent roughly 350-donor cohort. The ex vivo response was dominated by HLA-C-restricted CMV-specific TCR beta clonotypes, which also provided the single most frequent clonotype in two of eight donors.

The instrument was an Illumina HiSeq 1500. TCRdb trimmed the raw reads at Q25, called clones with MiXCR and kept productive beta chains. Entries are consolidated by CDR3 protein sequence, retaining the most common genes and DNA. The sample table holds under 800,000 distinct CDR3 sequences, of which more than 20% were seen once. The ten most abundant clones make up 8% of the sample. This clonotype appeared a single time. Its antigen has not been determined. Base qualities are not recorded, but no much larger clone differs from it by a single base. A single read counts as weak evidence. The chain is assembled from TRBV19 and TRBJ2-2; 9 central nucleotides agree with TRBD2. The receptor was isolated from a human donor in good health (CMV status not recorded). Some clones in this sample may be carry-over from other donors' samples. The sample taken for sequencing was CD8+ T cells from PBMCs. The CDR3 sequence is CASSWASGGPGELFF. At the DNA level, the sequence is TGTGCCAGTAGCTGGGCGAGCGGGGGGCCCGGGGAGCTGTTTTTT.